This is a list of T cell receptor beta chains from one sample in a study of early T cells in non-severe SARS-CoV-2 infection. TCRdb reanalysed the 5' RACE reads using MiXCR and keeps one entry per CDR3 protein. The profile shows roughly 38,000 distinct CDR3 sequences, 5.5% to 7% of them singletons. This specimen was whole blood, taken at baseline. These receptors all come from an adult who was a healthcare worker with PCR-confirmed SARS-CoV-2 infection or an uninfected control (not recorded which). Each CDR3 is given with its conserved first and last residue. D genes are given only for firm matches. Not every row has a clone size; where given, it reads once, few, many or a size class.

CDR3nt: TGTGCCAGCAGCTTGAACAAACCGACCCTTGGTGGTTTCTTT
CDR3aa: CASSLNKPTLGGFF
abundance: few
d_gene: .
j_gene: TRBJ1-1
v_gene: TRBV5-6

CDR3nt: TGCAGCGTTGACGGGGGGCCCCAAGAGACCCAGTACTTC
CDR3aa: CSVDGGPQETQYF
abundance: many
d_gene: .
j_gene: TRBJ2-5
v_gene: TRBV29-1

CDR3nt: TGTGCCAGCAGCCAATTAGGGGGTTACACTGAAGCTTTCTTT
CDR3aa: CASSQLGGYTEAFF
abundance: many
d_gene: .
j_gene: TRBJ1-1
v_gene: TRBV3-1

CDR3nt: TGCAGCGTCGGGCAGAACACTGAAGCTTTCTTT
CDR3aa: CSVGQNTEAFF
abundance: many
d_gene: .
j_gene: TRBJ1-1
v_gene: TRBV29-1

CDR3nt: TGTGCCAGCAGCAAAGAGCTGGCTAGGCCAGACGAGCAGTACTTC
CDR3aa: CASSKELARPDEQYF
abundance: many
d_gene: .
j_gene: TRBJ2-7
v_gene: TRBV21-1

CDR3nt: TGCGCCAGCAGCCCAGGGACAGCGCGAACCTACAATGAGCAGTTCTTC
CDR3aa: CASSPGTARTYNEQFF
abundance: many
d_gene: TRBD1
j_gene: TRBJ2-1
v_gene: TRBV4-1

CDR3nt: TGCGCCAGCAGGACCGGCGGTAACACCGGGGAGCTGTTTTTT
CDR3aa: CASRTGGNTGELFF
abundance: few
d_gene: .
j_gene: TRBJ2-2
v_gene: TRBV5-1

CDR3nt: TGTGCCAGCAGTTACAGGGGGCCCGGCTATGGCTACACCTTC
CDR3aa: CASSYRGPGYGYTF
abundance: many
d_gene: TRBD1
j_gene: TRBJ1-2
v_gene: TRBV7-9

CDR3nt: TGTGCCAGCAGCATCCAGGGGGCGAACACCGGGGAGCTGTTTTTT
CDR3aa: CASSIQGANTGELFF
abundance: medium-sized
d_gene: TRBD1
j_gene: TRBJ2-2
v_gene: TRBV7-2

CDR3nt: TGTGCCAGCAGCACGGGGCGGAGGGGGCAAAAAAACATTCAGTACTTC
CDR3aa: CASSTGRRGQKNIQYF
abundance: many
d_gene: .
j_gene: TRBJ2-4
v_gene: TRBV6-5

CDR3nt: TGTGCCAGCATCAAATTCGATTGGGGGCTTGGCTATGGCTACACCTTC
CDR3aa: CASIKFDWGLGYGYTF
abundance: many
d_gene: .
j_gene: TRBJ1-2
v_gene: TRBV7-9

CDR3nt: TGTGCCCTTAAAGGGCAGGAGACCCAGTACTTC
CDR3aa: CALKGQETQYF
abundance: many
d_gene: .
j_gene: TRBJ2-5
v_gene: TRBV2

CDR3nt: TGCAGCGTTGTGTTCCAAAGCGGCAATCAGCCCCAGCATTTT
CDR3aa: CSVVFQSGNQPQHF
abundance: .
d_gene: .
j_gene: TRBJ1-5
v_gene: TRBV29-1

CDR3nt: TGCAGTGCTAGAGATCTTGGGATGGGACATTATGAGCAGTTCTTC
CDR3aa: CSARDLGMGHYEQFF
abundance: .
d_gene: .
j_gene: TRBJ2-1
v_gene: TRBV20-1

CDR3nt: TGTGCCAGCAGTCCCCTAGGGGATTATAATTCACCCCTCCACTTT
CDR3aa: CASSPLGDYNSPLHF
abundance: .
d_gene: .
j_gene: TRBJ1-6
v_gene: TRBV6-5

CDR3nt: TGCAGTGCTAGCGGGAGATGGTGGAATGAGCAGTTCTTC
CDR3aa: CSASGRWWNEQFF
abundance: .
d_gene: .
j_gene: TRBJ2-1
v_gene: TRBV20-1

CDR3nt: TGCAGTGCTAGTTCCGGGAACAGCGGGGAGCTGTTTTTT
CDR3aa: CSASSGNSGELFF
abundance: .
d_gene: .
j_gene: TRBJ2-2
v_gene: TRBV20-1

CDR3nt: TGTGCCAGCAGCCAATCGAACTATGGCTACACCTTC
CDR3aa: CASSQSNYGYTF
abundance: .
d_gene: .
j_gene: TRBJ1-2
v_gene: TRBV3-1

CDR3nt: TGCAGCGTTGGACTACAGGCCACCTACGAGCAGTACTTC
CDR3aa: CSVGLQATYEQYF
abundance: .
d_gene: .
j_gene: TRBJ2-7
v_gene: TRBV29-1

CDR3nt: TGCGCCAGCAGCTGGGGGTTGGCAGGCCAAGAGACCCAGTACTTC
CDR3aa: CASSWGLAGQETQYF
abundance: many
d_gene: .
j_gene: TRBJ2-5
v_gene: TRBV5-1

CDR3nt: TGTGCCAGCAGCCAGGCCGGGATCCAATCGCAGACCCAGTACTTC
CDR3aa: CASSQAGIQSQTQYF
abundance: many
d_gene: .
j_gene: TRBJ2-5
v_gene: TRBV4-2

CDR3nt: TGCAGCGTCACAGAGGCCGGGACAGCCACAGATACGCAGTATTTT
CDR3aa: CSVTEAGTATDTQYF
abundance: many
d_gene: TRBD1
j_gene: TRBJ2-3
v_gene: TRBV29-1

CDR3nt: TGTGCCAGCAGTCCGCCAGGGGCGAACACTGAAGCTTTCTTT
CDR3aa: CASSPPGANTEAFF
abundance: many
d_gene: .
j_gene: TRBJ1-1
v_gene: TRBV2

CDR3nt: TGTGCCATCAGACTAGCGGGGATGGAGACCCAGTACTTC
CDR3aa: CAIRLAGMETQYF
abundance: few
d_gene: TRBD2
j_gene: TRBJ2-5
v_gene: TRBV10-3

CDR3nt: TGTGCCACCAGCAGGGTGGTTGGGGGCCTCAACGAGCAGTACTTC
CDR3aa: CATSRVVGGLNEQYF
abundance: few
d_gene: .
j_gene: TRBJ2-7
v_gene: TRBV15

CDR3nt: TGTGCCAGCAGCCGCCTAGCGGCTAGCTCCTACGAGCAGTACTTC
CDR3aa: CASSRLAASSYEQYF
abundance: .
d_gene: TRBD2
j_gene: TRBJ2-7
v_gene: TRBV14

CDR3nt: TGCAGTGCCGCCCTACTAGGAAACAATGAGCAGTTCTTC
CDR3aa: CSAALLGNNEQFF
abundance: many
d_gene: .
j_gene: TRBJ2-1
v_gene: TRBV20-1

CDR3nt: TGTGCCAGCAGTCAAGGGGGCCACGAGCAGTACTTC
CDR3aa: CASSQGGHEQYF
abundance: many
d_gene: TRBD1
j_gene: TRBJ2-7
v_gene: TRBV14

CDR3nt: TGTGCCAGCAGCTCAAGGACTAGCGGAAAAACCTACGAGCAGTACTTC
CDR3aa: CASSSRTSGKTYEQYF
abundance: few
d_gene: TRBD2
j_gene: TRBJ2-7
v_gene: TRBV12-3/TRBV12-4

CDR3nt: TGTGCCAGCAGTCAGTACAGGGATGCGAAGGGCTACACCTTC
CDR3aa: CASSQYRDAKGYTF
abundance: many
d_gene: .
j_gene: TRBJ1-2
v_gene: TRBV12-3/TRBV12-4

CDR3nt: TGCAGTGCCAACGACAGGGTGCGAGAGACCCAGTACTTC
CDR3aa: CSANDRVRETQYF
abundance: many
d_gene: TRBD1
j_gene: TRBJ2-5
v_gene: TRBV20-1

CDR3nt: TGTGCCAGCAGCTTAGGGGGTCGACAGGGAAAAGTCGGGGAGCTGTTTTTT
CDR3aa: CASSLGGRQGKVGELFF
abundance: many
d_gene: TRBD1
j_gene: TRBJ2-2
v_gene: TRBV11-2

CDR3nt: TGTGCCAGCAGCCCCGGACAGAGTAATGAAAAACTGTTTTTT
CDR3aa: CASSPGQSNEKLFF
abundance: once
d_gene: .
j_gene: TRBJ1-4
v_gene: TRBV7-9

CDR3nt: TGTGCCAGCAGCGAGGCTCACGAAGATACGCAGTATTTT
CDR3aa: CASSEAHEDTQYF
abundance: many
d_gene: .
j_gene: TRBJ2-3
v_gene: TRBV5-4

CDR3nt: TGTGCCAGCAGCAATCACGGCAGACCAAAAAGCCTAGCCAAAAACATTCAGTACTTC
CDR3aa: CASSNHGRPKSLAKNIQYF
abundance: many
d_gene: .
j_gene: TRBJ2-4
v_gene: TRBV21-1

CDR3nt: TGTGCCAGCAGCCAAGCCCAGGGGGGACAAAGTGGCATTCAGTACTTC
CDR3aa: CASSQAQGGQSGIQYF
abundance: many
d_gene: .
j_gene: TRBJ2-4
v_gene: TRBV4-2

CDR3nt: TGTGCCAGCAGCTTAATGCAGGAGGACTCACCCCTCCACTTT
CDR3aa: CASSLMQEDSPLHF
abundance: few
d_gene: .
j_gene: TRBJ1-6
v_gene: TRBV7-9

CDR3nt: TGTGCCAGTAGTATGGGCCCCAATGAGCAGTTCTTC
CDR3aa: CASSMGPNEQFF
abundance: many
d_gene: .
j_gene: TRBJ2-1
v_gene: TRBV19

CDR3nt: TGTGCCAGCAGCCTGGGAGTCGCAGATACGCAGTATTTT
CDR3aa: CASSLGVADTQYF
abundance: few
d_gene: .
j_gene: TRBJ2-3
v_gene: TRBV3-1

CDR3nt: TGTGCCAGCAGCGTTAGCTTCGACAGGGCCCAAGAGACCCAGTACTTC
CDR3aa: CASSVSFDRAQETQYF
abundance: many
d_gene: TRBD1
j_gene: TRBJ2-5
v_gene: TRBV9

CDR3nt: TGTGCCAGCAGTGTTCCAGCGGGAGGGCCCGGGGAGCTGTTTTTT
CDR3aa: CASSVPAGGPGELFF
abundance: few
d_gene: TRBD2
j_gene: TRBJ2-2
v_gene: TRBV2

CDR3nt: TGTGCCAGCAGCTTGTCGGGGGGCGATTACAATGAGCAGTTCTTC
CDR3aa: CASSLSGGDYNEQFF
abundance: many
d_gene: .
j_gene: TRBJ2-1
v_gene: TRBV5-4

CDR3nt: TGTGCCAGTAGGCCACTAGCGGGAGGTTGGTATGAGCAGTTCTTC
CDR3aa: CASRPLAGGWYEQFF
abundance: many
d_gene: TRBD2
j_gene: TRBJ2-1
v_gene: TRBV19

CDR3nt: TGTGCCAGCAGTTGGCGGGGGGGCCGGAATGAGCAGTTCTTC
CDR3aa: CASSWRGGRNEQFF
abundance: many
d_gene: TRBD2
j_gene: TRBJ2-1
v_gene: TRBV6-2/TRBV6-3

CDR3nt: TGTGCCATCAAGTTGAACATGAACACTGAAGCTTTCTTT
CDR3aa: CAIKLNMNTEAFF
abundance: many
d_gene: .
j_gene: TRBJ1-1
v_gene: TRBV10-3

CDR3nt: TGTGCCAGCTCACCCGGGACACAAGAGACCCAGTACTTC
CDR3aa: CASSPGTQETQYF
abundance: many
d_gene: .
j_gene: TRBJ2-5
v_gene: TRBV18

CDR3nt: TGTGCCAGCAGGGGACTAGCGGGGGGGTTTGAAAACGAGCAGTACTTC
CDR3aa: CASRGLAGGFENEQYF
abundance: many
d_gene: TRBD2
j_gene: TRBJ2-7
v_gene: TRBV6-5

CDR3nt: TGCAGTCCCCACCGTTCGAACACTGAAGCTTTCTTT
CDR3aa: CSPHRSNTEAFF
abundance: many
d_gene: .
j_gene: TRBJ1-1
v_gene: TRBV20-1

CDR3nt: TGTGCCAGCAGCTTGGCAGGGCCGGGGAACACTGAAGCTTTCTTT
CDR3aa: CASSLAGPGNTEAFF
abundance: many
d_gene: .
j_gene: TRBJ1-1
v_gene: TRBV5-6

CDR3nt: TGTGCCAGCAGCCGAGGGTTTGGGGAGACCCAGTACTTC
CDR3aa: CASSRGFGETQYF
abundance: many
d_gene: .
j_gene: TRBJ2-5
v_gene: TRBV7-2

CDR3nt: TGTGCCAGCAGCCGGGGGGGAACTAGCACAGATACGCAGTATTTT
CDR3aa: CASSRGGTSTDTQYF
abundance: .
d_gene: TRBD2
j_gene: TRBJ2-3
v_gene: TRBV7-3

CDR3nt: TGTGCCAGCAGCTTCACGGACAGGGGCACCGGGGAGCTGTTTTTT
CDR3aa: CASSFTDRGTGELFF
abundance: many
d_gene: TRBD1
j_gene: TRBJ2-2
v_gene: TRBV7-9